The 4 T cell receptor beta chains in this list originate from one sample, sequenced in a study of identical twins. MiXCR, run by TCRdb on the 5' RACE reads, gives a single entry per CDR3 protein. The data show hundreds of thousands of distinct CDR3 sequences, with about 22% seen just once and approximately 0.5% held by the top ten. This same sample was also part of a study on yellow fever vaccine responses in identical twins.

Sequencing input: CD4+ T cells sorted from blood. The receptors were gathered from a woman aged 18-35 years in good health.

This clonotype occurred a few times. V gene TRBV12-3 or TRBV12-4 combines with J gene TRBJ1-1; D not certain. The CDR3 is made up of 15 amino acids. V lost 1 base and J lost 0, with 9 bases in between. DNA for the CDR3: TGTGCCAGCAGTTTAGGGCGGATAATGAACACTGAAGCTTTCTTT. It encodes CASSLGRIMNTEAFF.

This clonotype showed up just a few times. Here the CDR3 reads CASSYRGNHNEQFF. The CDR3 nucleotides read TGTGCCAGCAGTTACAGGGGTAACCACAATGAGCAGTTCTTC. This sequence joins TRBV6-2 or TRBV6-3 and TRBJ2-1; D may be TRBD1 (5 bases). In germline, CDR1 is MNHEY, CDR2 SVGEGT. This CDR3 has 14 residues. Trimming took off 2 bases at V and 5 bases at J, with 10 bases between the two ends.

This clonotype was counted a few times. V is TRBV10-3 and J is TRBJ2-1; perhaps TRBD2 as D (6 bases). The CDR3 runs 14 residues. With 4 bases removed from V and 10 bases from J, the gap between germline ends came to 17 bases. Germline-derived CDR1 and CDR2 are ENHRY and SYGVKD. CDR3 bases: TGTGCCATCAGTGGGGGACTGCCGGAGGGAGAGCAGTTCTTC. Its translation: CAISGGLPEGEQFF.

This clonotype was observed a handful of times. J is TRBJ2-1 and V is TRBV12-3 or TRBV12-4, with TRBD2 matching 7 bases. The CDR3 has 16 residues. Germline trimming cut 7 bases from V and 0 bases from J; bases unmatched to any gene: 9. CDR3 amino acids: CASTPVRTSSYNEQFF. In DNA form, the CDR3 reads TGTGCCAGCACCCCGGTACGGACTAGCTCCTACAATGAGCAGTTCTTC.